Listed below are T cell receptor beta chains from one sample, sequenced in a study of blood T cells in healthy people across ages. TCRdb redid the calling of the 5' RACE reads with MiXCR, one entry per CDR3 protein. Of hundreds of thousands of distinct CDR3 sequences detected, over 20% appear once; the ten largest clones hold about 22%. The sequenced sample consisted of blood. The receptors derive from a man aged 65-85 years in good health. CDR3s include the opening cysteine and the closing phenylalanine or tryptophan. Each record gives: V gene, clone size, D gene, J gene, CDR3 protein, CDR3 DNA. The D gene is left open where the match is weak. Some rows mark clone size as missing; the rest say once, few, many or name a class of expanded clone.

V: TRBV6-6; size: few; D: -; J: TRBJ1-4; CDR3: CASSYSSREGEKLFF; DNA: TGTGCCAGCAGTTACTCGAGCAGGGAGGGTGAAAAACTGTTTTTT
V: TRBV20-1; size: -; D: TRBD1; J: TRBJ2-5; CDR3: CSAAGQGALETQYF; DNA: TGCAGTGCGGCAGGACAGGGGGCCTTAGAGACCCAGTACTTC
V: TRBV5-1; size: many; D: -; J: TRBJ2-5; CDR3: CASSSGGETQYF; DNA: TGTGCCAGCAGTTCCGGGGGAGAGACCCAGTACTTC
V: TRBV6-6; size: -; D: -; J: TRBJ2-7; CDR3: CGSSSSGTYEQYF; DNA: TGTGGCAGCAGCTCCTCAGGGACTTACGAGCAGTACTTC
V: TRBV20-1; size: -; D: -; J: TRBJ2-1; CDR3: CSASGDSSYNEQFF; DNA: TGCAGTGCTAGCGGCGATAGCTCCTACAATGAGCAGTTCTTC
V: TRBV29-1; size: few; D: TRBD1; J: TRBJ1-2; CDR3: CSAEEGAAYGYTF; DNA: TGCAGCGCCGAGGAGGGGGCGGCATATGGCTACACCTTC
V: TRBV12-3/TRBV12-4; size: few; D: -; J: TRBJ2-7; CDR3: CASSLVGGLEQYF; DNA: TGTGCCAGCAGTTTAGTTGGGGGGCTTGAGCAGTACTTC
V: TRBV6-4; size: few; D: -; J: TRBJ1-1; CDR3: CASRFHSNAEAFF; DNA: TGTGCCAGCAGATTCCACTCGAACGCTGAAGCTTTCTTT
V: TRBV7-6; size: -; D: -; J: TRBJ1-1; CDR3: CASSLAAQGNAEAFF; DNA: TGTGCCAGCAGCTTAGCGGCGCAGGGGAATGCTGAAGCTTTCTTT
V: TRBV4-2; size: few; D: TRBD1; J: TRBJ1-2; CDR3: CASSQGDRVGYGYTF; DNA: TGTGCCAGCAGCCAAGGGGACAGGGTCGGCTATGGCTACACCTTC
V: TRBV29-1; size: few; D: TRBD1; J: TRBJ1-2; CDR3: CSVEGQGDSLGYTF; DNA: TGCAGCGTTGAAGGGCAGGGGGATTCGCTGGGCTACACCTTC
V: TRBV2; size: -; D: -; J: TRBJ2-3; CDR3: CASSEPFTSTDTQYF; DNA: TGTGCCAGCAGTGAACCTTTTACTAGCACAGATACGCAGTATTTT
V: TRBV4-2; size: -; D: TRBD2; J: TRBJ2-1; CDR3: CASSQDRAGGLLNEQFF; DNA: TGTGCCAGCAGCCAAGATAGAGCGGGGGGGCTCTTGAATGAGCAGTTCTTC
V: TRBV12-3/TRBV12-4; size: few; D: TRBD1; J: TRBJ1-4; CDR3: CASSRRGQGGEKLFF; DNA: TGTGCCAGCAGCCGCCGGGGACAGGGGGGTGAAAAACTGTTTTTT
V: TRBV25-1; size: few; D: TRBD1; J: TRBJ2-5; CDR3: CASRDRQGRETQYF; DNA: TGTGCCAGCAGGGACCGACAGGGTAGGGAGACCCAGTACTTC
V: TRBV12-3/TRBV12-4; size: -; D: -; J: TRBJ2-1; CDR3: CASSAGALGMNEQFF; DNA: TGTGCCAGCAGCGCAGGGGCCTTAGGGATGAATGAGCAGTTCTTC
V: TRBV5-5; size: -; D: TRBD1; J: TRBJ1-2; CDR3: CASSLASDRVSYGYTF; DNA: TGTGCCAGCAGCTTGGCCTCGGACAGGGTTTCATATGGCTACACCTTC
V: TRBV5-1; size: -; D: TRBD2; J: TRBJ2-5; CDR3: CASSFTSGGVQETQYF; DNA: TGCGCCAGCAGCTTCACTAGCGGGGGAGTTCAAGAGACCCAGTACTTC